This T cell receptor beta chain was sequenced in a study of blood T cells in healthy people across ages. The use of a sample-barcoded 5' primer and a J-beta primer mix characterized a second PCR of 7 to 11 cycles. TCRdb reprocessed the 5' RACE reads with MiXCR, giving one entry per CDR3 protein. The table has about 640,000 distinct CDR3 sequences, 58% seen once; the top ten hold over 30%. The CDR3 loop spans 16 amino acids. The germline gives CDR1 SGHTA, CDR2 FQGNSA. Trimming left V 2 bases short and J 3 bases short, with 17 bases between. The chain carries TRBV7-2 and TRBJ2-7; D may be TRBD1 (5 bases). Sequenced material: blood. This clonotype was sampled from a man between 60 and 70 years old in good health. The CDR3 here is CASSLNPSGAGYEQYF. CDR3 nucleotide sequence: TGTGCCAGCAGCTTAAATCCGAGTGGGGCAGGCTACGAGCAGTACTTC.